A selection of T cell receptor beta chains follows, all from one sample in a study of T cell repertoires in cytomegalovirus infection. These receptors are not linked to any known antigen. MiXCR, run by TCRdb on the reads, gives a single entry per CDR3 protein. The repertoire has around 310,000 distinct CDR3 sequences, 25% to 35% of them found once; the top ten carry about 20%. Sample: cultured PBMCs, taken from culture after CMV antigen stimulation. These receptors all stem from a human donor in good health (CMV status not recorded). Some clones in this sample may be carry-over from other donors' samples. Both conserved end residues are part of each CDR3. The D gene is left open where the match is weak. The size of a clone is reported for some rows only, either as once, few or many, or as a class for expanded clones.

length	V	size	J	D	DNA	CDR3
15	TRBV28	-	TRBJ1-1	-	TGTGCCAGCAGTCCGGTGGGACGGATGAACACTGAAGCTTTCTTT	CASSPVGRMNTEAFF
15	TRBV7-9	few	TRBJ2-1	TRBD1	TGTGCCAGCAGCCCCGGACAGGGGGCTAACAATGAGCAGTTCTTC	CASSPGQGANNEQFF
15	TRBV19	few	TRBJ2-5	TRBD2	TGTGCCAGTAGTATGCAGCGGGGGTCACAAGAGACCCAGTACTTC	CASSMQRGSQETQYF
15	TRBV12-3/TRBV12-4	many	TRBJ1-3	-	TGTGCCAGCAGGGAGTTCTCCCACTCTGGAAACACCATATATTTT	CASREFSHSGNTIYF
18	TRBV20-1	few	TRBJ2-7	TRBD2	TGCAGTGCTATGGGTGGAGGAGCGGGAGCCCAACTGGGCTACGAGCAGTACTTC	CSAMGGGAGAQLGYEQYF
15	TRBV6-1	-	TRBJ2-2	TRBD1	TGTGCCAGCCGAAGGGACAGGGCGAACACCGGGGAGCTGTTTTTT	CASRRDRANTGELFF
12	TRBV20-1	-	TRBJ1-1	-	TGCAGTGCTAGAATGGGGTTCACTGAAGCTTTCTTT	CSARMGFTEAFF
13	TRBV30	-	TRBJ1-3	-	TGTGCCCGCTCCCACACCTCTGGAAACACCATATATTTT	CARSHTSGNTIYF
16	TRBV24-1	-	TRBJ2-7	-	TGTGCCACCAGTGAAGTCCCCACCAGGGAGACCTACGAGCAGTACTTC	CATSEVPTRETYEQYF
13	TRBV6-5	-	TRBJ2-1	-	TGTGCCAGCAGGAAGACAGGAGAGGATGAGCAGTTCTTC	CASRKTGEDEQFF
13	TRBV29-1	-	TRBJ2-7	-	TGCAGCGTTGAAGAACGGGCACCCTACGAGCAGTACTTC	CSVEERAPYEQYF
14	TRBV6-8	-	TRBJ2-1	-	TGTGCCAGCCGGCGGGGTTTCTACTACAATGAGCAGTTCTTC	CASRRGFYYNEQFF
14	TRBV7-9	-	TRBJ2-1	TRBD2	TGTGCCAGCAGCTTGGGGCTAGCGGGAGCTTCACGGTTCTTC	CASSLGLAGASRFF
12	TRBV5-5	-	TRBJ1-1	-	TGTGCCAGCAGCTTGAGGAGCACTGAAGCTTTCTTT	CASSLRSTEAFF
13	TRBV12-3/TRBV12-4	-	TRBJ2-1	TRBD2	TGTGCCAGCAGTTTAACTAGCGGAAATGAGCAGTTCTTC	CASSLTSGNEQFF
13	TRBV30	-	TRBJ1-1	-	TGTGCCTGGAGACGGGGGGGGAACACTGAAGCTTTCTTT	CAWRRGGNTEAFF
14	TRBV7-9	few	TRBJ1-2	-	TGTGCCAGCAGCTTAGGTGGCTACCAGACAGACGACACCTTC	CASSLGGYQTDDTF
15	TRBV7-8	-	TRBJ2-1	-	TGTGCCAGCAGCTTAGTGCGGACAGAGGCTGGGGAGCAGTTCTTC	CASSLVRTEAGEQFF